These 4 T cell receptor beta chains share one sample of origin, sequenced in a study of CD8 T cells in Susac syndrome. Random hexamers were used to reverse transcribe roughly 0.5 to 1 ug of RNA. In TCRdb, the immunoSEQ multiplex PCR reads were re-called with MiXCR into one record per CDR3 protein. The sample consists of 150,000 to 180,000 distinct CDR3 sequences, roughly 96% of them appearing once. Sequencing was done on a sample of CD4+ T cells from PBMCs. All receptors derive from a human donor with Susac syndrome.

The CDR3 sequence is CASSFQGGNEQFF. The CDR3 nucleotides read TGCGCCAGCAGCTTCCAAGGCGGGAATGAGCAGTTCTTC. This chain links TRBV5-1 with TRBJ2-1, with a weak D call TRBD2 (5 bases). This CDR3 spans 13 amino acids. The germline V gene has CDR1 SGHRS and CDR2 YFSETQ. V lost 2 bases, J lost 7 bases, and 10 bases lay in between.

This chain uses TRBV5-6 with TRBJ1-1; 7 bases agree with TRBD1. The CDR3 extends over 13 amino acids. With V trimmed by 7 bases and J by 8 bases, 11 bases remained unmatched. CDR1 and CDR2 from the germline V gene are SGHDT and YYEEEE. The chain's CDR3 is CASYSLSGQEAFF. The CDR3, as DNA: TGTGCCAGCTATAGTTTATCGGGACAGGAAGCTTTCTTT.

The genes are TRBV2 and TRBJ2-5, with no clear D. CDR3 size: 12 residues. Trimming shortened V by 8 bases and J by 0 bases, and 7 bases separated the two germline ends. Germline V gives CDR1 SNHLY, CDR2 FYNNEI. For the CDR3, the DNA is TGTGCCAGCTTCTTGGACCAAGAGACCCAGTACTTC. It specifies CASFLDQETQYF.

The genes are TRBV7-2 and TRBJ2-7, with TRBD2 identical over 9 bases. Germline V gene data show CDR1 as SGHTA and CDR2 as FQGNSA. The CDR3 extends over 14 amino acids. The trim removed 4 bases at V and 2 bases at J, leaving 3 bases unmatched. The CDR3 region has the DNA TGTGCCAGCAGCTCTAGCGGGGTCCCCTACGAGCAGTACTTC. Its translation is CASSSSGVPYEQYF.